One and the same sample provided the 8 T cell receptor beta chains below, sequenced in a study of cytomegalovirus exposure and HLA in healthy donors (dated by TCRdb to 2016 to 2017). Libraries were made using the immunoSEQ multiplex PCR assay. The multiplex PCR relied on a mix of 60 forward primers for TCR Vbeta segments and 13 reverse primers for TCR Jbeta segments. TCRdb took this table from immuneACCESS and kept in-frame rearrangements with V and J called. Such tables lack part of the clones; where checked against another copy, unresolved V genes explain under half of the gap, and the rest is unexplained. This sample gives roughly 120,000 clones in total; around three quarters of them show up just once. About 2% of the sample is held by the ten biggest clonotypes. Sequencing input: PBMCs. The receptor source for this set is a young man in good health and CMV-seronegative.

J is TRBJ1-5 and V is TRBV2; the D is unclear. The CDR3 consists of 16 residues. The V gene's germline CDR1 is SNHLY and CDR2 FYNNEI. Trimming pared 3 bases from V and 0 bases from J, leaving 12 bases between. The CDR3 nucleotides read TGTGCCAGCAGTGAGATTAGTACTTATAGCAATCAGCCCCAGCATTTT. Translated: CASSEISTYSNQPQHF.

The chain employs TRBV7-9 and TRBJ1-2, with 12 bases fitting TRBD1. Germline CDR1 reads SEHNR; CDR2 reads FQNEAQ (reference sequence). The CDR3 is made up of 13 amino acids. Trimming cost V 8 bases and J 2 bases; bases outside gene matches: 0. DNA of the CDR3: TGTGCCAGCGGGACAGGGGGCAACTATGGCTACACCTTC. Amino acid sequence: CASGTGGNYGYTF.

The chain recombines TRBV5-8 with TRBJ1-1; D call uncertain. The CDR3 has 13 amino acids. V lost 0 bases, J lost 4 bases, and 7 bases lay in between. The germline V gene has CDR1 SGHTS and CDR2 YDEGEE. CDR3 DNA sequence: TGTGCCAGCAGCTTGGGACCGGGCACTGAAGCTTTCTTT. It codes for CASSLGPGTEAFF.

This CDR3 is CASRGPGLAVQETQYF. The CDR3 DNA sequence: TGTGCCAGTAGGGGTCCGGGACTAGCGGTACAAGAGACCCAGTACTTC. The chain couples TRBV19 to TRBJ2-5, with 11 bases fitting TRBD2. Germline lookup yields CDR1 LNHDA and CDR2 SQIVND (reference sequence). V shed 6 bases, J shed 2 bases, and the junction held 8 bases outside the gene matches. The CDR3 runs 16 residues.

This clone has a single count. The CDR3 sequence: CASSPQTGRDSPLHF. The CDR3 DNA reads as TGTGCCAGCAGTCCCCAGACAGGGAGAGATTCACCCCTCCACTTT. J is TRBJ1-6 and V is TRBV6-1; 7 bases agree with TRBD1. CDR1 is MNHNS, CDR2 SASEGT, per germline. CDR3 length equals 15 residues. V was pared by 5 bases and J by 8 bases, with 9 bases of the junction left unmatched.

This clone appeared once. The V call is TRBV7-3, the J call TRBJ2-1; 10 nucleotides align to TRBD2. Trimming took 4 bases from V and 6 from J; bases not matched to a gene: 18. The CDR3 is 19 amino acids. Germline V lookup: CDR1 SGHTA, CDR2 FQGTGA. The CDR3 bases are TGTGCCAGCAGCTCCGAAGGTCTAGCGGGGGCCTTCCCTGGCAATGAGCAGTTCTTC. Its protein is CASSSEGLAGAFPGNEQFF. The whole variable domain, filled in from reference TRBV7-3 and TRBJ2-1, reads GAGVSQTPSNKVTEKGKYVELRCDPISGHTALYWYRQSLGQGPEFLIYFQGTGAADDSGLPNDRFFAVRPEGSVSTLKIQRTERGDSAVYLCASSSEGLAGAFPGNEQFFGPGTRLTVL.

V is TRBV7-3 and J is TRBJ2-1; 15 bases match TRBD2. V trimming: 5 bases; J trimming: 7 bases; junction bases outside the gene matches: 6. CDR1 is SGHTA, CDR2 FQGTGA, per germline. The CDR3 runs to 16 residues. Here the CDR3 DNA reads TGTGCCAGCAGCGCCCCTGGGACTAGCGGGAGGAATGAGCAGTTCTTC. Its protein product is CASSAPGTSGRNEQFF.

The gene calls are TRBV27 and TRBJ1-1; D remains ambiguous. The germline CDR1 and CDR2 sequences are MNHEY and SMNVEV (reference sequence). V lost 5 bases and J lost 6, with 10 bases in between. This CDR3 spans 12 amino acids. CDR3 in amino acids: CASSGRDAEAFF. CDR3 sequence (DNA): TGTGCCAGCAGTGGGCGGGATGCTGAAGCTTTCTTT.